The clone carrying this TCR beta chain was detected ten times or more. This sample was included in a study of regulatory T cells in long-lasting Graves disease. Study context: For under 3 months, newly diagnosed Graves' patients had been taking antithyroid drugs.

Time point indicated: newly diagnosed GD, antithyroid drugs for less than 3 months. PBMC-extracted RNA yielded the TCR library. Arm-PCR of CDR3 regions and iRepertoire HTBI primers were used to build TCR beta libraries. From the multiplex PCR reads, TCRdb called clonotypes with MiXCR, one entry per CDR3 protein. Here the sample spans hundreds of thousands of distinct CDR3 sequences, about 16% being singletons. The material sequenced was peripheral blood mononuclear cells (PBMCs), taken at new diagnosis, from a patient treated with antithyroid drugs. This TCR came from a female donor with Graves disease.

The CDR3 nucleotides are TGTGCCAGCAAACCCGGACAGGGAAACGGGGAGCTGTTTTTT. It specifies CASKPGQGNGELFF. The rearrangement uses TRBV28 and TRBJ2-2, with 8 positions matching TRBD1. V gave up 7 bases and J gave up 7 bases; unmatched junction bases: 8. The germline gives CDR1 MDHEN, CDR2 SYDVKM. The CDR3 has 14 residues.